A selection of T cell receptor beta chains follows, all from one sample in a study of shared T cell receptors in the human thymus. Some clones are missing from TCRdb's copy, which holds only in-frame ones; the method was immunoSEQ multiplex PCR. The sample carries hundreds of thousands of clones, 70% to 90% recorded once. These data were also reused for a study on human thymus T cells.

The sequencing input was thymocytes. These TCRs come from a girl under three years old with a congenital heart defect. The conserved cysteine and the conserved F or W are not part of the CDR3 here.

TRBJ1-6	TRBV27	ASSLSREGRGSPLH
TRBJ2-7	TRBV18	ASSPMQTGITYEQY
TRBJ2-1	TRBV7-2	ASSFECLAGNYNEQF
TRBJ1-2	TRBV29-1	SGESAVYGYT
TRBJ2-3	TRBV10-1	ASSLHFVTDTQY
TRBJ2-5	TRBV7-4	ASSGGTGEETQY
TRBJ1-4	TRBV5-1	ASSLGPHSNEKLF
TRBJ2-7	TRBV27	ASSPIGQGGNEQY
TRBJ1-1	TRBV5-6	ASSRTGNTEAF
TRBJ2-7	TRBV6-1	ASSEESEASVKPAYEQY